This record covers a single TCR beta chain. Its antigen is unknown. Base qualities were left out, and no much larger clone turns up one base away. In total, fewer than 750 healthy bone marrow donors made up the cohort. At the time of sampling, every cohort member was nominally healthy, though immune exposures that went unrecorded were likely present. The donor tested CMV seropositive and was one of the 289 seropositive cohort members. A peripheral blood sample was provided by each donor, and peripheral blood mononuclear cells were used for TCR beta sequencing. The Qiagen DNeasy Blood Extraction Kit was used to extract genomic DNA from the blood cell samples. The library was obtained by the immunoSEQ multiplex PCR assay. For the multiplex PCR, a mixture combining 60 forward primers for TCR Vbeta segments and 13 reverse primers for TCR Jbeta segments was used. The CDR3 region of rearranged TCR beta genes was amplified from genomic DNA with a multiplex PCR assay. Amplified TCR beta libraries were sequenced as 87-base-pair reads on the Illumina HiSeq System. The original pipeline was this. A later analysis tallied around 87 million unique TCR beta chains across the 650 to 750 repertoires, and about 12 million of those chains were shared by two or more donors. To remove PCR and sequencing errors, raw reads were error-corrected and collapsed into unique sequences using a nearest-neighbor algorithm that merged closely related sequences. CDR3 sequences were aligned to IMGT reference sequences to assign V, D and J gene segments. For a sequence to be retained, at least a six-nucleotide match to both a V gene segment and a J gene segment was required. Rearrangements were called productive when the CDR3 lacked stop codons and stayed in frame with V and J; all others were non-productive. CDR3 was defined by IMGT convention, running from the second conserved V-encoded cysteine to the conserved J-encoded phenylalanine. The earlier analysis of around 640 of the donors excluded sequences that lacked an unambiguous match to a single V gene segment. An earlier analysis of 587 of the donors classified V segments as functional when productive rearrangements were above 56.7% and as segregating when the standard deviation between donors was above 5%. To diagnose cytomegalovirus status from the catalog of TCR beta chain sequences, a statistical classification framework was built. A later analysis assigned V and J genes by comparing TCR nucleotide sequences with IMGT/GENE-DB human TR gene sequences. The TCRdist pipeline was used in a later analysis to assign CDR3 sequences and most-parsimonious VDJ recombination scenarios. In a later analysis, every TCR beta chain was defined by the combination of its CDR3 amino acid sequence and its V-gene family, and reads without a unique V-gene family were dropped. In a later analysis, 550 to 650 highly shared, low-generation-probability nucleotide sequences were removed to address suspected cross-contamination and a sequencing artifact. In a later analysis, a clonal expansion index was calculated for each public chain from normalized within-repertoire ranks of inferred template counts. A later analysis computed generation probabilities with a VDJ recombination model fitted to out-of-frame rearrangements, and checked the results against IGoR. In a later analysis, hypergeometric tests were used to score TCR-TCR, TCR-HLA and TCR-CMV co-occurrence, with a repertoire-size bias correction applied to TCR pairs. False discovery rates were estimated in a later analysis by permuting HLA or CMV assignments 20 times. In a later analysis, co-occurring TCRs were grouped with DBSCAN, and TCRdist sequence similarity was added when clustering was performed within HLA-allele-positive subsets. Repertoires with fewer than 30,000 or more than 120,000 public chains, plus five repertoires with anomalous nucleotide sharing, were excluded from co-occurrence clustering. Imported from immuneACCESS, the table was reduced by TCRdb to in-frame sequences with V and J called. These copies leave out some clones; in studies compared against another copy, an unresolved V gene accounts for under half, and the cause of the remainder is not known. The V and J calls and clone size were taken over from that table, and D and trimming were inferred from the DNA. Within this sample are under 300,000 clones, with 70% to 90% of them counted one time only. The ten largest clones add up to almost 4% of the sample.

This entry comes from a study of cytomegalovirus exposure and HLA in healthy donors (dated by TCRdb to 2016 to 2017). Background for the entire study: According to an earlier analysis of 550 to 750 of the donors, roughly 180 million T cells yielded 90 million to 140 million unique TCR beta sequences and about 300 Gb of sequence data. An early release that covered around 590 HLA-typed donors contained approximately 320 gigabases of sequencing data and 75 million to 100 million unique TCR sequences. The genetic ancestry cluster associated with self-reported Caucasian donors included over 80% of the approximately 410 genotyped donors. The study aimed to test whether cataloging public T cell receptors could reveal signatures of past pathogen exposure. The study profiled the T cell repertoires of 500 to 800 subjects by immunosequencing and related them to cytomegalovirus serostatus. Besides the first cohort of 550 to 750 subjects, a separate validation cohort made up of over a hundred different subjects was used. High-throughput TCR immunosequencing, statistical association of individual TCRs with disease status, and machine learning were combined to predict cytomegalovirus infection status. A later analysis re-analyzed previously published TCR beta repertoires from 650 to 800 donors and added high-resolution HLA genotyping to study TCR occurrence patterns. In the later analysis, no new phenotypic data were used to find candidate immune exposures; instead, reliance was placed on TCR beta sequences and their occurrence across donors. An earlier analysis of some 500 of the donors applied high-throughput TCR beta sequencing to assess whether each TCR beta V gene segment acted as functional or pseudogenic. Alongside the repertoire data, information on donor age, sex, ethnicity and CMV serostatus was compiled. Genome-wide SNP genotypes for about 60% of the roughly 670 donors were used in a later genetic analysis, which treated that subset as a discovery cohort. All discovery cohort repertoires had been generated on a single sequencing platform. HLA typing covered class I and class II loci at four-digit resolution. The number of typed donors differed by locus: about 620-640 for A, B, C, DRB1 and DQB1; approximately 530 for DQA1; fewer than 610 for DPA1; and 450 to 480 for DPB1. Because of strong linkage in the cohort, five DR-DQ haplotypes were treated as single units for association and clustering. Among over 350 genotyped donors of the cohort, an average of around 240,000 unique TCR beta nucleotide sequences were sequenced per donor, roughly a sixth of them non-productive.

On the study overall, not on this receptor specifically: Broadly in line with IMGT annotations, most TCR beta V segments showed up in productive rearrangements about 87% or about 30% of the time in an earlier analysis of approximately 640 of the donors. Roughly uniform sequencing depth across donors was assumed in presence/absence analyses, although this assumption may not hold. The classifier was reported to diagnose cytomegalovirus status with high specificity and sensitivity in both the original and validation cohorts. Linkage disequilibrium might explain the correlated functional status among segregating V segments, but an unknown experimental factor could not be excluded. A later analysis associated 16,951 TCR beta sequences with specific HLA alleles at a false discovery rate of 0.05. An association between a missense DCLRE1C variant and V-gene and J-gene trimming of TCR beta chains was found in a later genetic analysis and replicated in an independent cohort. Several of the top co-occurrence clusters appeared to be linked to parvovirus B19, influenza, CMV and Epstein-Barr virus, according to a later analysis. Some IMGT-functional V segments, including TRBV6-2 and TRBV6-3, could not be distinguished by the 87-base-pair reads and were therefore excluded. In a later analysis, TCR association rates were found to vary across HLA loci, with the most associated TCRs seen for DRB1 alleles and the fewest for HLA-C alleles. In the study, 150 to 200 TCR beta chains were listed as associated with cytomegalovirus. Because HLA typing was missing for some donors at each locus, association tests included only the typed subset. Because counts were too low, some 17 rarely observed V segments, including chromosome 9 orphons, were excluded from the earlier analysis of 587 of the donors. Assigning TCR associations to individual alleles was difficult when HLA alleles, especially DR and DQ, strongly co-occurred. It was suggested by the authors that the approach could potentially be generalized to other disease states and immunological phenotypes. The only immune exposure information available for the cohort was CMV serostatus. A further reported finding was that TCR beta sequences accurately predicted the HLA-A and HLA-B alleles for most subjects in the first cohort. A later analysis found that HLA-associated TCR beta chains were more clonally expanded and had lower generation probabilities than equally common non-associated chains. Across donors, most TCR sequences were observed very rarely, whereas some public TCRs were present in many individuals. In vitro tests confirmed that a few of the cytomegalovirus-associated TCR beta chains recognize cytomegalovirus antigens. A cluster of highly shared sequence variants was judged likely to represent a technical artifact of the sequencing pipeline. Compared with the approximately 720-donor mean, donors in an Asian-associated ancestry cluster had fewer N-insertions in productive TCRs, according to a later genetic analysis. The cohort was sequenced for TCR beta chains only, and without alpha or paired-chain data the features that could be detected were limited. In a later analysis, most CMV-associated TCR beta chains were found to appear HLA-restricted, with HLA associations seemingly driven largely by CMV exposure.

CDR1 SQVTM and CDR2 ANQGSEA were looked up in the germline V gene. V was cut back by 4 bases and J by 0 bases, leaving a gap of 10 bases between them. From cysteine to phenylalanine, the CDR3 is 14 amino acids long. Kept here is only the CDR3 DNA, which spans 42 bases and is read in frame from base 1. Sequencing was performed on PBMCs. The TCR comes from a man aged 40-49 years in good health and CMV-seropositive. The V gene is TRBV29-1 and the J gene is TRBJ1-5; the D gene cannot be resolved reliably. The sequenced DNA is TGCAGCGTTGTTACGGGAAATAGCAATCAGCCCCAGCATTTT. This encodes CSVVTGNSNQPQHF.